The next 8 T cell receptor beta chains were all read from a single sample in a study of blood T cell repertoires in COVID-19. The data were produced by immunoSEQ multiplex PCR, yet TCRdb's version contains in-frame clones alone and is incomplete. The table has over 200,000 clones, roughly 86% seen once. The material sequenced was peripheral blood. Source of these receptors: a middle-aged woman with acute or convalescent COVID-19.

The chain employs TRBV15 and TRBJ2-7; 11 bases agree with TRBD1. The CDR3 runs 15 residues. Losses at the gene ends were 2 bases for V and 4 bases for J; bases not matched to a gene: 4. CDR1 and CDR2 (germline): LNHNV, YYDKDF (reference sequence). The CDR3 sequence is CATSRPGQGAYEQYF. The CDR3 nucleotides are TGTGCCACCAGCAGACCCGGACAGGGGGCTTACGAGCAGTACTTC.

V is TRBV5-1 and J is TRBJ2-3, with 7 bases aligning to TRBD1. After removal of 2 bases from V and 4 bases from J, the junction contained 4 bases not matched to a gene. CDR3 length equals 14 residues. The germline V gene encodes CDR1 SGHRS and CDR2 YFSETQ. Here the CDR3 reads CASSLGGSPDTQYF. DNA of the CDR3: TGCGCCAGCAGCTTAGGGGGCTCACCAGATACGCAGTATTTT.

DNA for the CDR3: TGTGCCAGCAGCTTAGAACAGTTCCAGCCCCAGCATTTT. This sequence encodes CASSLEQFQPQHF. The chain links TRBV11-2 to TRBJ1-5; no reliable D call. V shed 0 bases and J shed 7 bases, with 7 bases lying between them. CDR1 is SGHAT and CDR2 is FQNNGV in the germline V gene. The CDR3 spans 13 residues.

J is TRBJ1-1 and V is TRBV6-5; D remains unclear. The CDR3 is made up of 15 amino acids. V was pared by 7 bases and J by 1 base, with 16 bases between. The germline V gene has CDR1 MNHEY and CDR2 SVGAGI. The CDR3 DNA is TGTGCCAGCACTCAGACTTGGACTGCGAACACTGAAGCTTTCTTT. Protein product: CASTQTWTANTEAFF.

This clone has only a few counts. The chain's CDR3 is CASSYRGLGGTEAFF. The CDR3 nucleotides are TGTGCCAGCAGTTACAGGGGTTTAGGGGGGACTGAAGCTTTCTTT. The V and J genes are TRBV27 and TRBJ1-1; 7 nucleotides agree with TRBD1. V was clipped by 4 bases and J by 5 bases; unmatched bases: 10. CDR1 MNHEY and CDR2 SMNVEV come from the germline V gene (reference sequence). CDR3 length equals 15 residues.

The rearrangement joins TRBV12-3 or TRBV12-4 to TRBJ1-2; D gene uncertain. CDR3 length: 13 amino acids. Trimming took 5 bases from V and 2 from J, leaving 9 bases between them. The CDR3 loop is CASSPTENYGYTF. The CDR3 DNA reads as TGTGCCAGCAGTCCTACTGAAAACTATGGCTACACCTTC.

This clone was detected ten times or more. The chain links TRBV6-2 or TRBV6-3 to TRBJ1-1; 10 nucleotides align to TRBD1. The CDR3 extends over 13 amino acids. Losses at the gene ends were 4 bases for V and 5 bases for J; bases not matched to a gene: 1. Germline CDR1 is MNHEY and CDR2 is SVGEGT. CDR3 sequence reads: CASSWDRGTEAFF. DNA for the CDR3: TGTGCCAGCAGTTGGGACAGGGGTACTGAAGCTTTCTTT.

The chain links TRBV18 to TRBJ1-3; TRBD1 aligns across 10 bases. CDR1 KGHSH and CDR2 LQKENI come from the germline V gene. Germline trimming cut 3 bases from V and 0 bases from J; bases unmatched to any gene: 2. The CDR3 runs 16 residues. CDR3 region: CASSPGQGLSGNTIYF. CDR3 in DNA: TGTGCCAGCTCACCGGGACAGGGGCTCTCTGGAAACACCATATATTTT.